What follows are 2 T cell receptor beta chains derived from one specimen sequenced in a study of blood T cells in healthy people across ages. A second PCR, run for 7 to 11 cycles, used a sample-barcoded 5' primer plus a J-beta primer mix. TCRdb re-analysed the 5' RACE reads in MiXCR, keeping a single row per CDR3 protein. The sample lists over a million distinct CDR3 sequences, 35% to 50% occurring once. The sample consisted of blood. These receptors originate from a woman in her fifties or sixties in good health.

V gene TRBV9 combines with J gene TRBJ1-2; the D is unclear. Germline loops: CDR1 SGDLS, CDR2 YYNGEE. The CDR3 totals 13 residues. Trimming shortened V by 0 bases and J by 3 bases, and 6 bases separated the two germline ends. This CDR3 is CASSVVQYYGYTF. The CDR3 DNA follows: TGTGCCAGCAGCGTAGTCCAATACTATGGCTACACCTTC.

This sequence joins TRBV20-1 and TRBJ2-7; weak D call: TRBD2 (6 bases). Trimming left V 6 bases short and J 2 bases short, with 20 bases between. CDR1 is DFQATT, CDR2 SNEGSKA, per germline (reference sequence). There are 15 residues in the CDR3. The CDR3 sequence is CSASGLQEGPYEQYF. CDR3 nucleotides: TGCAGTGCCTCTGGCCTCCAGGAGGGCCCCTACGAGCAGTACTTC.